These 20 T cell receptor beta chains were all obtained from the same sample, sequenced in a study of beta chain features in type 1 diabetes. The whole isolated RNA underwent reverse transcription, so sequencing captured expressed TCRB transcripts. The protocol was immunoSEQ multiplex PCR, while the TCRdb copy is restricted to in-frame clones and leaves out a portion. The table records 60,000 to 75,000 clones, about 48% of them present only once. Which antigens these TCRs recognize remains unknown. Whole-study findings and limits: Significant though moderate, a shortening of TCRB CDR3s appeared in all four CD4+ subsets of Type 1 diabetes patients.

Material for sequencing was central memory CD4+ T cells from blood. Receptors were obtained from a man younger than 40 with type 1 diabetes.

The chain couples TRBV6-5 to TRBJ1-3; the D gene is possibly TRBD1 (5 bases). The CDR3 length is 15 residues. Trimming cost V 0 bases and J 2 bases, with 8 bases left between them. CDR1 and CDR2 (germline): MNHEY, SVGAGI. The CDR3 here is CASSYSKGPGNTIYF. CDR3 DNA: TGTGCCAGCAGTTACTCGAAGGGGCCTGGAAACACCATATATTTT.

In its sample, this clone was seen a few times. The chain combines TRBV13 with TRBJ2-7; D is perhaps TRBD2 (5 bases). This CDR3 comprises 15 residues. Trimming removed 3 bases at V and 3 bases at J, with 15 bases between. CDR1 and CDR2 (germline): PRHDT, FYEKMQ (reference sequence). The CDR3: CASSLTQDGLYEQYF. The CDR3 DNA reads TGTGCCAGCAGCTTGACCCAGGACGGACTCTACGAGCAGTACTTC.

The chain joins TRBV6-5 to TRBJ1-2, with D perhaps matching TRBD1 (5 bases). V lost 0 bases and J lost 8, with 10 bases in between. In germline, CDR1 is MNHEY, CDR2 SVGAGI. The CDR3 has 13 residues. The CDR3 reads CASSYSRRGGYTF. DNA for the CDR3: TGTGCCAGCAGTTACTCGAGGAGGGGAGGCTACACCTTC.

The CDR3 DNA sequence: TGTGCCATCAGGCTCTCTAGCGGGGGCACAGATACGCAGTATTTT. Its translation is CAIRLSSGGTDTQYF. The V and J genes are TRBV10-3 and TRBJ2-3, with 9 bases lining up with TRBD2. Germline V CDR1 and CDR2: ENHRY, SYGVKD. The CDR3 spans 15 residues. Germline trimming cut 6 bases from V and 1 base from J; bases unmatched to any gene: 5.

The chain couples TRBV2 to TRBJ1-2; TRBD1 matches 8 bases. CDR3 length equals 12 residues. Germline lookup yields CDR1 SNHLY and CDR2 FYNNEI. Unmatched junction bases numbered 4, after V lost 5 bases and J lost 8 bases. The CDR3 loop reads CASSRTGKGYTF. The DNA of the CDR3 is TGTGCCAGCAGTCGGACAGGGAAGGGCTACACCTTC.

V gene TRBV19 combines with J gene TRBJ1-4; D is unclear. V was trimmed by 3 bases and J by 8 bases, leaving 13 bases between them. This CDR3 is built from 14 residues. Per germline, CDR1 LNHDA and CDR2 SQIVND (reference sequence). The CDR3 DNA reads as TGTGCCAGTAGTATGTGGTCACGAGAAGAAAAACTGTTTTTT. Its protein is CASSMWSREEKLFF.

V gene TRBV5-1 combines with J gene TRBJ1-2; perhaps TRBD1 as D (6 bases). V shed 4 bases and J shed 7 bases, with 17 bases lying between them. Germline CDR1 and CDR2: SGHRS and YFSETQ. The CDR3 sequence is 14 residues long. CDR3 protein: CASSAGRQAGGYTF. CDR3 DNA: TGCGCCAGCAGCGCGGGCCGACAGGCAGGTGGCTACACCTTC.

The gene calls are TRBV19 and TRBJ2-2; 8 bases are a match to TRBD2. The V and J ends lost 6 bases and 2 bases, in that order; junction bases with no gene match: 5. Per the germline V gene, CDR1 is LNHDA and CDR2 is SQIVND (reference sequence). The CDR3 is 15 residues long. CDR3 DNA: TGTGCCAGTAGAACACTAGCGGACAACACCGGGGAGCTGTTTTTT. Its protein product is CASRTLADNTGELFF.

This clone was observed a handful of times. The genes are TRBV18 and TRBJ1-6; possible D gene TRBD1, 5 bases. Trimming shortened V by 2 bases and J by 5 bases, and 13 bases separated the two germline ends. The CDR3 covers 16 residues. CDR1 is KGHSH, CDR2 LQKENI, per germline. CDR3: CASSPEGRGNNSPLHF. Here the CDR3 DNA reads TGTGCCAGCTCACCAGAAGGTAGGGGTAATAATTCACCCCTCCACTTT.

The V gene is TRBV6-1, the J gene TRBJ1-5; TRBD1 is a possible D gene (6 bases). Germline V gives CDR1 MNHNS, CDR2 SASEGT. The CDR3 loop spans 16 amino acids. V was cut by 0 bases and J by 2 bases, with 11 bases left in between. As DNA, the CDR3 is TGTGCCAGCAGTGAAGCAGAACAGGGTGGCAATCAGCCCCAGCATTTT. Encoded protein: CASSEAEQGGNQPQHF.

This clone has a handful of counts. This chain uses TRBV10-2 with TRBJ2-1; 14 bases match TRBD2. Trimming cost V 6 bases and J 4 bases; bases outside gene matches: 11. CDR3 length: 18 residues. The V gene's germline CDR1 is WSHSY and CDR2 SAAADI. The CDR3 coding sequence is TGCGCCAGCAGGGTGGGACTAGCGGGGGCAACGGGTTACAATGAGCAGTTCTTC. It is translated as CASRVGLAGATGYNEQFF.

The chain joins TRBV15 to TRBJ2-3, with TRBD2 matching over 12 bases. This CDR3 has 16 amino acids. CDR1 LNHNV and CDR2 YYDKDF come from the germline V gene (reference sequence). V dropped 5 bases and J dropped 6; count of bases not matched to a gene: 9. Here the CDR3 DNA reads TGTGCCACCAGCCCGACTAGCGGGAGACGGCGCGATACGCAGTATTTT. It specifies CATSPTSGRRRDTQYF.

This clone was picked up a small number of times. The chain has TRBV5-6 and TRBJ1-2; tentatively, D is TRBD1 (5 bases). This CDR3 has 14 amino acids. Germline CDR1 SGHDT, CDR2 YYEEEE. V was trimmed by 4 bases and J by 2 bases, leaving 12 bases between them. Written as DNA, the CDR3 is TGTGCCAGCAGCCTCCCTCAGGGCAACTATGGCTACACCTTC. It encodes CASSLPQGNYGYTF.

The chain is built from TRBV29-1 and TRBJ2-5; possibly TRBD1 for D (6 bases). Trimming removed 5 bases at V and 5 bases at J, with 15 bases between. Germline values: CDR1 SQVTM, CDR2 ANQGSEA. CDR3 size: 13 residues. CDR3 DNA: TGCAGCGTTAGGGGACAAGGGATCGAGACCCAGTACTTC. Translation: CSVRGQGIETQYF.

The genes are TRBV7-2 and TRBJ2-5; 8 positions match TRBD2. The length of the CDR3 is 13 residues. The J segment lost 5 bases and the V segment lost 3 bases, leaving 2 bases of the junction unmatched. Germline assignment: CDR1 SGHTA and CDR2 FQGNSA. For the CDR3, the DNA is TGTGCCAGCAGCTTTAGCGGGACTGAGACCCAGTACTTC. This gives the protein CASSFSGTETQYF.

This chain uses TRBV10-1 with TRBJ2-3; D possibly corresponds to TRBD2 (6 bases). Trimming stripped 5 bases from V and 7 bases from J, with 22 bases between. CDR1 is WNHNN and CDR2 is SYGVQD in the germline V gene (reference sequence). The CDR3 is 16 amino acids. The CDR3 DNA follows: TGCGCCAGCAGTCCTAACCGGGACTCGCTTGGCCATACGCAGTATTTT. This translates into CASSPNRDSLGHTQYF.

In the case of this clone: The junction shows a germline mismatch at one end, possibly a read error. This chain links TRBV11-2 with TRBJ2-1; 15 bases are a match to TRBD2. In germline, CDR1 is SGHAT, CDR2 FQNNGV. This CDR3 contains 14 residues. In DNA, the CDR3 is TGTGCCAGCAGCCTCTTAACCGGGACTAGCGGGAGGATCTTC. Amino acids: CASSLLTGTSGRIF. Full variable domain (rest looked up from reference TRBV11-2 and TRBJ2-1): EAGVAQSPRYKIIEKRQSVAFWCNPISGHATLYWYQQILGQGPKLLIQFQNNGVVDDSQLPKDRFSAERLKGVDSTLKIQPAKLEDSAVYLCASSLLTGTSGRIFGPGTRLTVL.

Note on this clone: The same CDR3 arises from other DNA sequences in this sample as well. Here the CDR3 reads CASSPGQGRYEQYF. CDR3 DNA: TGTGCCAGCAGCCCCGGACAGGGAAGGTACGAGCAGTACTTC. The V and J genes are TRBV11-2 and TRBJ2-7; 8 positions agree with TRBD1. Germline V gene lookup returns CDR1 SGHAT and CDR2 FQNNGV. The CDR3 consists of 14 residues. Trimming at V came to 5 bases and at J to 4 bases, leaving 7 bases not matched to a gene.

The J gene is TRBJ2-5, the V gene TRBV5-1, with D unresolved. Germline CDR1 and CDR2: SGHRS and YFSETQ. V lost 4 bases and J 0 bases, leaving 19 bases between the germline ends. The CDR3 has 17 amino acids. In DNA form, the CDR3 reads TGCGCCAGCAGCAAGTTTCCGGGTCCTACAAACCAAGAGACCCAGTACTTC. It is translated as CASSKFPGPTNQETQYF.

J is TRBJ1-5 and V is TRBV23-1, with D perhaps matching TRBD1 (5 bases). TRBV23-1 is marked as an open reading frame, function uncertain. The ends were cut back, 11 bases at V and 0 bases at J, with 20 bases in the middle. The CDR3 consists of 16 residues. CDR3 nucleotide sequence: TGCGCCCCACCGGGGGTTTTGGATATTAGCAATCAGCCCCAGCATTTT. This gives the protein CAPPGVLDISNQPQHF.